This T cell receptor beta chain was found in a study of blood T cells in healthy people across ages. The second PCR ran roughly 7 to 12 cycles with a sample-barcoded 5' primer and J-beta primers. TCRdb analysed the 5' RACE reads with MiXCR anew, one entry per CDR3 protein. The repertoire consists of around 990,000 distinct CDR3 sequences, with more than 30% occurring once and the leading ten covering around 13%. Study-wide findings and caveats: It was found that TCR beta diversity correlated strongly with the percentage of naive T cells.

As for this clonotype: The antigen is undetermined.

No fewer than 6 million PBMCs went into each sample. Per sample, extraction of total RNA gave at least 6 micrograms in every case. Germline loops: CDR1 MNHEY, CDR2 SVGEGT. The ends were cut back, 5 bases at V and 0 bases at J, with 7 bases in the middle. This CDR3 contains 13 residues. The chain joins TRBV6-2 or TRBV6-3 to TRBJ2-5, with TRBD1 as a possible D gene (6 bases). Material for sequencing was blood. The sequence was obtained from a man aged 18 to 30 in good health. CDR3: CASSNRDQETQYF. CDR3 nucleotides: TGTGCCAGCAGTAACAGGGACCAAGAGACCCAGTACTTC.